Listed below are T cell receptor beta chains from one sample, sequenced in a study of shared clonotypes between healthy human individuals. Clones were read by immunoSEQ multiplex PCR, and TCRdb kept only the in-frame ones, dropping some. Among 2 million to 2.5 million clones listed, under 95% were seen once. The sample taken for sequencing was naive CD8+ T cells from PBMCs. The receptor set was obtained from a man in his late teens or twenties in good health. Some clones in this sample may be carry-over from other donors' samples. Both conserved end residues are part of each CDR3. D genes are given only for firm matches. Size values are once, few and many counts, or a class for expanded clones, and some rows have none.

D gene: NA; clone size: NA; J gene: TRBJ2-7; V gene: TRBV28; CDR3 protein: CASSLAGSGYEQYF; CDR3 DNA: TGTGCCAGCAGTTTGGCAGGGAGTGGGTACGAGCAGTACTTC
D gene: TRBD1; clone size: NA; J gene: TRBJ1-1; V gene: TRBV19; CDR3 protein: CASSDRQGAVDTEAFF; CDR3 DNA: TGTGCCAGTAGTGATCGACAGGGGGCAGTCGACACTGAAGCTTTCTTT
D gene: TRBD1; clone size: once; J gene: TRBJ2-7; V gene: TRBV6-6; CDR3 protein: CASLWRDRDEQYF; CDR3 DNA: TGTGCCAGCCTCTGGAGAGACAGGGACGAGCAGTACTTC
D gene: TRBD2; clone size: NA; J gene: TRBJ2-1; V gene: TRBV11-2; CDR3 protein: CASSLGGGREQFF; CDR3 DNA: TGTGCCAGCAGCTTAGGGGGGGGACGTGAGCAGTTCTTC
D gene: NA; clone size: NA; J gene: TRBJ2-7; V gene: TRBV21-1; CDR3 protein: CASVGGRPLGQYF; CDR3 DNA: TGTGCCAGCGTAGGGGGGAGACCCCTCGGGCAGTACTTC
D gene: NA; clone size: NA; J gene: TRBJ1-5; V gene: TRBV9; CDR3 protein: CASSAGPSNQPQHF; CDR3 DNA: TGTGCCAGCAGCGCCGGACCGAGCAATCAGCCCCAGCATTTT
D gene: NA; clone size: NA; J gene: TRBJ2-3; V gene: TRBV27; CDR3 protein: CASSFVGPRRTDTQYF; CDR3 DNA: TGTGCCAGCAGTTTTGTGGGGCCCCGTCGTACAGATACGCAGTATTTT
D gene: NA; clone size: NA; J gene: TRBJ1-2; V gene: TRBV18; CDR3 protein: CASSPPVDYAAGYTF; CDR3 DNA: TGTGCCAGCTCACCACCGGTGGACTACGCCGCGGGCTACACCTTC
D gene: TRBD1; clone size: NA; J gene: TRBJ2-7; V gene: TRBV9; CDR3 protein: CASSVVRDRAAYEQYF; CDR3 DNA: TGTGCCAGCAGCGTAGTCCGGGACAGGGCCGCCTACGAGCAGTACTTC
D gene: TRBD2; clone size: NA; J gene: TRBJ2-1; V gene: TRBV7-9; CDR3 protein: CASRTSGSYNEQFF; CDR3 DNA: TGTGCCAGCAGAACGAGCGGGAGCTACAATGAGCAGTTCTTC
D gene: TRBD1; clone size: NA; J gene: TRBJ1-1; V gene: TRBV4-1; CDR3 protein: CASSPKGQVTQMNTEAFF; CDR3 DNA: TGCGCCAGCAGCCCAAAGGGACAGGTAACTCAGATGAACACTGAAGCTTTCTTT
D gene: TRBD2; clone size: NA; J gene: TRBJ2-2; V gene: TRBV4-3; CDR3 protein: CASSLLGLAAKLNTGELFF; CDR3 DNA: TGCGCCAGCAGCCTTCTAGGACTAGCGGCTAAACTGAACACCGGGGAGCTGTTTTTT
D gene: NA; clone size: NA; J gene: TRBJ2-5; V gene: TRBV7-9; CDR3 protein: CASSSRLGEQETQYF; CDR3 DNA: TGTGCCAGCAGCTCCCGGTTGGGGGAACAAGAGACCCAGTACTTC
D gene: TRBD1; clone size: NA; J gene: TRBJ2-7; V gene: TRBV27; CDR3 protein: CASSLRDSRGEQYF; CDR3 DNA: TGTGCCAGCAGTTTACGGGACAGCAGGGGCGAGCAGTACTTC
D gene: NA; clone size: NA; J gene: TRBJ1-5; V gene: TRBV6-1; CDR3 protein: CASSEDGGSGQPQHF; CDR3 DNA: TGTGCCAGCAGTGAAGATGGAGGGTCCGGGCAGCCCCAGCATTTT
D gene: NA; clone size: NA; J gene: TRBJ2-7; V gene: TRBV18; CDR3 protein: CASSPPDPLVHEQYF; CDR3 DNA: TGTGCCAGCTCACCACCGGACCCGCTGGTCCACGAGCAGTACTTC
D gene: NA; clone size: NA; J gene: TRBJ2-7; V gene: TRBV6-1; CDR3 protein: CASSEGLNPYEQYF; CDR3 DNA: TGTGCCAGCAGTGAAGGACTGAACCCCTACGAGCAGTACTTC
D gene: NA; clone size: once; J gene: TRBJ1-2; V gene: TRBV27; CDR3 protein: CASSFAGANYGYTF; CDR3 DNA: TGTGCCAGCAGTTTCGCAGGGGCAAACTATGGCTACACCTTC
D gene: NA; clone size: NA; J gene: TRBJ1-4; V gene: TRBV4-2; CDR3 protein: CASSQGEGGPIFNEKLFF; CDR3 DNA: TGTGCCAGCAGCCAGGGTGAGGGGGGGCCGATATTTAATGAAAAACTGTTTTTT
D gene: NA; clone size: NA; J gene: TRBJ2-4; V gene: TRBV9; CDR3 protein: CASSPRAVLAKNIQYF; CDR3 DNA: TGTGCCAGCAGCCCCAGGGCAGTCCTAGCCAAAAACATTCAGTACTTC
D gene: NA; clone size: NA; J gene: TRBJ1-4; V gene: TRBV9; CDR3 protein: CASSGGTKEKLFF; CDR3 DNA: TGTGCCAGCAGCGGAGGGACCAAGGAAAAACTGTTTTTT
D gene: TRBD2; clone size: NA; J gene: TRBJ2-7; V gene: TRBV13; CDR3 protein: CASSSGPGGRHEQYF; CDR3 DNA: TGTGCCAGCAGCTCTGGACCGGGAGGTCGGCATGAGCAGTACTTC
D gene: NA; clone size: NA; J gene: TRBJ1-4; V gene: TRBV5-3; CDR3 protein: CARSLGGPNQFF; CDR3 DNA: TGTGCCAGAAGCTTGGGGGGGCCTAACCAGTTTTTT
D gene: NA; clone size: NA; J gene: TRBJ2-7; V gene: TRBV6-5; CDR3 protein: CASSYSTGVNEQYF; CDR3 DNA: TGTGCCAGCAGTTACTCGACAGGCGTTAACGAGCAGTACTTC
D gene: TRBD2; clone size: NA; J gene: TRBJ2-7; V gene: TRBV19; CDR3 protein: CASSSRTSGNYEQYF; CDR3 DNA: TGTGCCAGTAGTTCCCGGACTAGCGGAAACTACGAGCAGTACTTC
D gene: NA; clone size: NA; J gene: TRBJ2-7; V gene: TRBV7-8; CDR3 protein: CASSLSPASYEQYF; CDR3 DNA: TGTGCCAGCAGCTTGAGCCCCGCCTCCTACGAGCAGTACTTC
D gene: TRBD1; clone size: NA; J gene: TRBJ2-7; V gene: TRBV5-8; CDR3 protein: CASSSRDRGPPYEQYF; CDR3 DNA: TGTGCCAGCAGCTCCAGGGACAGGGGGCCACCCTACGAGCAGTACTTC